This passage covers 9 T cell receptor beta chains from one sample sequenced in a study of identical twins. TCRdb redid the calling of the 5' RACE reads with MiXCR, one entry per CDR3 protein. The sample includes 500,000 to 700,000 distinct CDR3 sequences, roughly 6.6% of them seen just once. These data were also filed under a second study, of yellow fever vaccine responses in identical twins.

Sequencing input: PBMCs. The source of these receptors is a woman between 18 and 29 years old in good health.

The CDR3 DNA follows: TGTGCCAGCAGCTCACAGGGGGCGAGGTCCTACGAGCAGTACTTC. Its protein product is CASSSQGARSYEQYF. The rearrangement joins TRBV7-9 to TRBJ2-7; 9 bases fit TRBD1. Trimming at V came to 4 bases and at J to 1 base, leaving 5 bases not matched to a gene. The germline V gene has CDR1 SEHNR and CDR2 FQNEAQ (reference sequence). The CDR3 has 15 residues.

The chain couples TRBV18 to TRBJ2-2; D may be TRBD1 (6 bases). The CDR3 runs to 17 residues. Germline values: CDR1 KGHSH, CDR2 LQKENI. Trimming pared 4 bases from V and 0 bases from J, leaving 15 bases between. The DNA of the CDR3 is TGTGCCAGCTCACTATGGGACATAAAGACGAACACCGGGGAGCTGTTTTTT. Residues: CASSLWDIKTNTGELFF. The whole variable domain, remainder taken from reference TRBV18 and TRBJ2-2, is NAGVMQNPRHLVRRRGQEARLRCSPMKGHSHVYWYRQLPEEGLKFMVYLQKENIIDESGMPKERFSAEFPKEGPSILRIQQVVRGDSAAYFCASSLWDIKTNTGELFFGEGSRLTVL.

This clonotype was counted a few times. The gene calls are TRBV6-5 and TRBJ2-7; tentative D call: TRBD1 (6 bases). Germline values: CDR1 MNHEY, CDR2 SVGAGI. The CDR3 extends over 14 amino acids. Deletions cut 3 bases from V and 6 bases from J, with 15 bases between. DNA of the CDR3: TGTGCCAGCAGTTATAGCCAGGGGATGTCCGAGCAGTACTTC. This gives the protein CASSYSQGMSEQYF.

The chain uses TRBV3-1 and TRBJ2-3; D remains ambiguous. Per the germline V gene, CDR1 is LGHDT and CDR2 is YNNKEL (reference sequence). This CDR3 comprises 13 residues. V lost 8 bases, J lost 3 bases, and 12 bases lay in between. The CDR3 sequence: CASQPKMTDTQYF. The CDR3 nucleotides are TGTGCCAGCCAACCTAAGATGACAGATACGCAGTATTTT.

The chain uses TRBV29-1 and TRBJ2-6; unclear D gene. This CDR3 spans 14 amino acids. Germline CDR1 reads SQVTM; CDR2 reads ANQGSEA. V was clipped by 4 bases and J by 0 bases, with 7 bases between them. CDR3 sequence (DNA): TGCAGCGTTGTTGAACTCTCTGGGGCCAACGTCCTGACTTTC. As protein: CSVVELSGANVLTF.

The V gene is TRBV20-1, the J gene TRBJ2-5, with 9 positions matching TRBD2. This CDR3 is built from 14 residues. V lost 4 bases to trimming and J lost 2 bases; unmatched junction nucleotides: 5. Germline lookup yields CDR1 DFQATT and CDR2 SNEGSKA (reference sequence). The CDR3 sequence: CSANRLAGQETQYF. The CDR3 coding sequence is TGCAGTGCTAATCGGCTAGCGGGGCAAGAGACCCAGTACTTC.

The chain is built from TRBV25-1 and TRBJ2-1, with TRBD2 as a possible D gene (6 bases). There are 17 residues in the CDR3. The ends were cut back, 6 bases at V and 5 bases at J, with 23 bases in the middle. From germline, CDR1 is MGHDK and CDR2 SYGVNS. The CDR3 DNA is TGTGCCAGCAGCGAGACTCGTGTTGGCGGGGAAAACAATGAGCAGTTCTTC. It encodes CASSETRVGGENNEQFF.

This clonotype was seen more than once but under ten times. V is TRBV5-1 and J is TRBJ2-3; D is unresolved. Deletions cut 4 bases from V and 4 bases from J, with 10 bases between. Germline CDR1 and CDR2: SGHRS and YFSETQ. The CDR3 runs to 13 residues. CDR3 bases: TGCGCCAGCAGCCCCCTCACCCCAGATACGCAGTATTTT. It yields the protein CASSPLTPDTQYF.

The CDR3 DNA reads TGTGCCAGCAGCTCCCCCTATGAAGAGACCCAGTACTTC. Its protein is CASSSPYEETQYF. The V gene is TRBV7-9, the J gene TRBJ2-5, with D unresolved. The V gene's germline CDR1 is SEHNR and CDR2 FQNEAQ (reference sequence). This CDR3 is built from 13 residues. Trimming removed 4 bases at V and 3 bases at J, with 9 bases between.